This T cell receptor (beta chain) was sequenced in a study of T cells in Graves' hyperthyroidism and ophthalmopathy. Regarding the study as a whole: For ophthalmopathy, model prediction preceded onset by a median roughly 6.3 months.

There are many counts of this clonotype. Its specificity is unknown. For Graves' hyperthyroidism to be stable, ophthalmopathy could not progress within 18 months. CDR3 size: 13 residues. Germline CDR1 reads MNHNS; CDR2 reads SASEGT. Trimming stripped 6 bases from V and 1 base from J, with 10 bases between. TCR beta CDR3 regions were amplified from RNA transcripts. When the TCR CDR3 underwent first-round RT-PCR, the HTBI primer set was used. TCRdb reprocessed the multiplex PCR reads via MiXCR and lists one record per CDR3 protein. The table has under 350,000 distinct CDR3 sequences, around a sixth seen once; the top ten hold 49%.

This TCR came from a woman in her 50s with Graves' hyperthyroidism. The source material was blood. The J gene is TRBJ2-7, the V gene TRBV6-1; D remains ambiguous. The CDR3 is CASSNTPSYEQYF. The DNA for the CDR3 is TGTGCCAGCAGCAACACGCCATCCTACGAGCAGTACTTC.